The 6 T cell receptor beta chains given below trace back to one sample, sequenced in a study of blood T cell repertoires in COVID-19. This table comes from immunoSEQ multiplex PCR, and its TCRdb copy is limited to in-frame clones, with some not included. The data hold about 370,000 clones, with more than 70% observed a single time. Sequencing was carried out using peripheral blood. The receptors derive from a woman aged 25 to 39 with COVID-19, enrolled during active disease.

The rearrangement links TRBV5-6 to TRBJ2-5; a possible D gene is TRBD2 (5 bases). V lost 4 bases and J 2 bases, leaving 15 bases between the germline ends. Germline V gene data show CDR1 as SGHDT and CDR2 as YYEEEE. This CDR3 region has 15 residues. CDR3 in amino acids: CASSPRRAAQETQYF. The CDR3 coding sequence is TGTGCCAGCAGCCCTCGGCGGGCGGCTCAAGAGACCCAGTACTTC.

The V gene is TRBV3-1 (or the pseudogene TRBV3-2), the J gene TRBJ1-6; D remains unclear. The CDR3 length is 15 residues. The germline V gene has CDR1 LGHDT and CDR2 YNNKEL (reference sequence). Trimming shortened V by 0 bases and J by 0 bases, and 3 bases separated the two germline ends. In DNA, the CDR3 is TGTGCCAGCAGCCAAGACCTCTCCTATAATTCACCCCTCCACTTT. This encodes CASSQDLSYNSPLHF.

The V and J genes are TRBV29-1 and TRBJ1-1; the D is unclear. Trimming cost V 3 bases and J 4 bases, with 15 bases left between them. Germline CDR1 reads SQVTM; CDR2 reads ANQGSEA. This CDR3 is 14 amino acids long. The CDR3 DNA reads as TGCAGCGTTGAGCTCCAGCGGGCTGGCACTGAAGCTTTCTTT. Translated, it gives CSVELQRAGTEAFF.

The chain uses TRBV10-3 and TRBJ1-5, with a possible D match to TRBD1 (6 bases). CDR3 length: 17 residues. CDR1 and CDR2 (germline): ENHRY, SYGVKD. V shed 5 bases and J shed 4 bases, with 21 bases lying between them. Here the CDR3 reads CAISPGTRGPFNQPQHF. CDR3 nucleotide sequence: TGTGCCATCAGTCCCGGGACCAGGGGCCCCTTTAATCAGCCCCAGCATTTT.

This chain joins TRBV28 and TRBJ2-7; tentatively, D is TRBD1 (6 bases). The CDR3 length is 14 residues. With 4 bases removed from V and 5 bases from J, the gap between germline ends came to 15 bases. The germline CDR1 and CDR2 sequences are MDHEN and SYDVKM. The CDR3 is CASSSTRGSDEQYF. The CDR3 nucleotides read TGTGCCAGCAGTTCCACCAGGGGAAGCGACGAGCAGTACTTC.

The chain is built from TRBV5-6 and TRBJ2-7; TRBD1 agrees at 7 bases. J gave up 3 bases and V 5 bases, and 14 bases lay outside the gene matches. The CDR3 runs to 16 residues. Germline lookup yields CDR1 SGHDT and CDR2 YYEEEE. CDR3 bases: TGTGCCAGCAGGCCCACAGGGGACCCTAAGAACTACGAGCAGTACGTC. It is translated as CASRPTGDPKNYEQYV.